The 4 T cell receptor beta chains reported below all come from one sample, sequenced in a study of T cell changes during pregnancy in multiple sclerosis. Profiling relied on immunoSEQ multiplex PCR, and the TCRdb table lists in-frame clones only, not all of them. In the table there are tens of thousands of clones, roughly 92% of which are singletons. The material sequenced was peripheral blood, taken after pregnancy. Receptor source: a female donor with multiple sclerosis, enrolled in a pregnancy study.

The rearrangement links TRBV27 to TRBJ1-2; D not certain. The V end lost 6 bases, the J end lost 4 bases, and 12 bases lay between the germline ends. Looked up from germline, CDR1 is MNHEY and CDR2 is SMNVEV (reference sequence). The CDR3 has 13 residues. The CDR3 is CASSPWASYGYTF. CDR3 bases: TGTGCCAGCAGCCCCTGGGCCTCCTATGGCTACACCTTC.

This clone has only a few counts. The genes are TRBV18 and TRBJ1-6; 7 nucleotides line up with TRBD1. V dropped 0 bases and J dropped 8; count of bases not matched to a gene: 4. This CDR3 spans 15 amino acids. CDR1 KGHSH and CDR2 LQKENI come from the germline V gene. The CDR3 DNA reads as TGTGCCAGCTCACCACCCCCGCAGGGGGATTCACCCCTCCACTTT. It is translated as CASSPPPQGDSPLHF.

The CDR3 loop reads CASSVGQNTEAFF. In DNA form, the CDR3 reads TGTGCCAGCTCAGTGGGCCAAAACACTGAAGCTTTCTTT. The chain links TRBV18 to TRBJ1-1; D not resolved. Germline-derived CDR1 and CDR2 are KGHSH and LQKENI. The CDR3 has 13 residues. Trimming removed 5 bases at V and 2 bases at J, with 9 bases between.

This chain joins TRBV5-8 and TRBJ2-7; a weak D match, TRBD1 (6 bases). The germline V gene has CDR1 SGHTS and CDR2 YDEGEE. The CDR3 length is 14 residues. Trimming pared 4 bases from V and 4 bases from J, leaving 15 bases between. The CDR3 protein is CASSGKQGEYEQYF. CDR3 bases: TGTGCCAGCAGCGGTAAACAGGGAGAATACGAGCAGTACTTC.